The 20 T cell receptor beta chains listed next were all sequenced from one sample in a study of identical twins. Each CDR3 protein is one row after TCRdb ran MiXCR on the 5' RACE reads. The sample shows a few hundred thousand distinct CDR3 sequences, roughly 9% of them seen only once. Sequencing was performed on naive T cells sorted from blood. The receptors shown here come from a woman between 50 and 59 years old in good health.

Ten or more counts support this clonotype. This chain joins TRBV5-1 and TRBJ2-2; TRBD2 matches at 8 bases. The CDR3 is 15 residues long. The ends lost 1 base at V and 5 bases at J; junction bases unmatched: 4. Germline loops: CDR1 SGHRS, CDR2 YFSETQ. As DNA, the CDR3 is TGCGCCAGCAGCTTGAGCGGGGGACGTACCGGGGAGCTGTTTTTT. Amino acid sequence: CASSLSGGRTGELFF.

This clonotype was picked up a small number of times. V is TRBV5-1 and J is TRBJ2-1; 9 nucleotides match TRBD2. J gave up 6 bases and V 5 bases, and 9 bases lay outside the gene matches. The CDR3 extends over 15 amino acids. In germline, CDR1 is SGHRS, CDR2 YFSETQ. The CDR3 protein is CASRRNSGRSNEQFF. The CDR3 nucleotides are TGCGCCAGCAGACGGAACAGCGGGAGGAGCAATGAGCAGTTCTTC. Full variable domain (outside the CDR3, taken from reference TRBV5-1 and TRBJ2-1): KAGVTQTPRYLIKTRGQQVTLSCSPISGHRSVSWYQQTPGQGLQFLFEYFSETQRNKGNFPGRFSGRQFSNSRSEMNVSTLELGDSALYLCASRRNSGRSNEQFFGPGTRLTVL.

This clonotype was seen only a few times. The chain recombines TRBV11-2 with TRBJ1-1, with D unresolved. V lost 4 bases and J lost 3, with 9 bases in between. Germline-derived CDR1 and CDR2 are SGHAT and FQNNGV. The CDR3 has 13 residues. Here the CDR3 reads CASSSDRYTEAFF. CDR3 DNA sequence: TGTGCCAGCAGCTCCGACCGGTACACTGAAGCTTTCTTT.

In regard to this clonotype: A much larger clone lies one base from this, so it may be a read error. This rearrangement joins TRBV20-1 to TRBJ2-3, with D perhaps matching TRBD1 (6 bases). V lost 6 bases and J 0 bases, leaving 13 bases between the germline ends. There are 14 residues in the CDR3. The germline V gene has CDR1 DFQATT and CDR2 SNEGSKA (reference sequence). CDR3 residues: CSAKGELSTDTQYF. CDR3 nucleotide sequence: TGCAGTGCAAAGGGGGAGCTGAGCACAGATACGCAGTATTTT.

V usage is TRBV29-1 and J usage is TRBJ2-7; D uncertain. Per the germline V gene, CDR1 is SQVTM and CDR2 is ANQGSEA. The ends were cut back, 0 bases at V and 6 bases at J, with 12 bases in the middle. The CDR3 sequence is 13 residues long. The CDR3 is CSVEEPPMSEQYF. As DNA, the CDR3 is TGCAGCGTTGAAGAACCCCCAATGAGCGAGCAGTACTTC.

The chain uses TRBV20-1 and TRBJ2-7; tentative D call: TRBD2 (5 bases). Looked up from germline, CDR1 is DFQATT and CDR2 is SNEGSKA (reference sequence). The CDR3 extends over 13 amino acids. The V end lost 3 bases, the J end lost 2 bases, and 11 bases lay between the germline ends. The CDR3 DNA sequence: TGCAGTGCTAGTTTAAGCGGAGCCTACGAGCAGTACTTC. Its translation: CSASLSGAYEQYF.

This clonotype occurred many times. The chain joins TRBV7-8 to TRBJ2-7; TRBD2 matches 10 bases. The CDR3 sequence is 16 residues long. V lost 2 bases, J lost 4 bases, and 8 bases stayed unmatched. In germline, CDR1 is SGHVS, CDR2 FQNEAQ. The CDR3 DNA reads as TGTGCCAGCAGCTTACTAGCGGGAGAGGGGGGTTACGAGCAGTACTTC. Protein sequence: CASSLLAGEGGYEQYF. Looking up the rest from reference TRBV7-8 and TRBJ2-7 gives the full variable domain: GAGVSQSPRYKVAKRGQDVALRCDPISGHVSLFWYQQALGQGPEFLTYFQNEAQLDKSGLPSDRFFAERPEGSVSTLKIQRTQQEDSAVYLCASSLLAGEGGYEQYFGPGTRLTVT.

This clonotype occurred many times. The CDR3 here is CSVAGQMNTEAFF. The CDR3 region has the DNA TGCAGCGTTGCCGGACAGATGAACACTGAAGCTTTCTTT. This chain joins TRBV29-1 and TRBJ1-1; possibly TRBD1 for D (6 bases). The V gene's germline CDR1 is SQVTM and CDR2 ANQGSEA. The CDR3 is 13 amino acids. V was shortened by 4 bases and J by 0 bases, with 9 bases between the two germline ends.

This clonotype was counted only a few times. The rearrangement links TRBV2 to TRBJ2-1; D is unclear. Trimming removed 4 bases at V and 7 bases at J, with 5 bases between. This CDR3 contains 11 residues. Germline V gives CDR1 SNHLY, CDR2 FYNNEI. The CDR3 DNA reads as TGTGCCAGCAGTGCGACTAATGAGCAGTTCTTC. Its translation is CASSATNEQFF. Combining the CDR3 with reference TRBV2 and TRBJ2-1 gives the whole variable domain EPEVTQTPSHQVTQMGQEVILRCVPISNHLYFYWYRQILGQKVEFLVSFYNNEISEKSEIFDDQFSVERPDGSNFTLKIRSTKLEDSAMYFCASSATNEQFFGPGTRLTVL.

The J gene is TRBJ1-6, the V gene TRBV7-9; no reliable D call. V lost 1 base and J lost 10, with 20 bases in between. The CDR3 is 17 amino acids. The germline V gene has CDR1 SEHNR and CDR2 FQNEAQ (reference sequence). The CDR3 DNA is TGTGCCAGCAGCTTAGGGGGAAGTGTGGGTGTCGGCTCACCCCTCCACTTT. This encodes CASSLGGSVGVGSPLHF.

V and J are TRBV12-3 or TRBV12-4 and TRBJ2-1; weak D call: TRBD2 (6 bases). The CDR3 covers 12 residues. V was cut by 5 bases and J by 8 bases, with 10 bases left in between. The CDR3 sequence: CASSRDFHEQFF. DNA for the CDR3: TGTGCCAGCAGTAGGGACTTCCATGAGCAGTTCTTC.

This clonotype has at least ten counts. The V and J genes are TRBV6-1 and TRBJ2-1, with TRBD2 matching over 11 bases. J was trimmed by 9 bases and V by 5 bases; bases with no gene match: 12. Germline CDR1 is MNHNS and CDR2 is SASEGT. CDR3 length: 16 amino acids. The CDR3 region is CASSPLLAGAGGEQFF. CDR3 sequence (DNA): TGTGCCAGCAGTCCCCTACTAGCGGGAGCCGGCGGTGAGCAGTTCTTC.

The chain uses TRBV21-1 and TRBJ2-7; TRBD1 is taken as the D call from the table, unchecked against the DNA. TRBV21-1 is a listed pseudogene. The CDR3 has 16 amino acids. The CDR3 loop is CASGNPGTPLSSEQYV. The CDR3, as DNA: TGTGCCAGCGGCAACCCCGGGACACCACTATCCAGCGAGCAGTACGTC.

This clonotype was seen many times. The J gene is TRBJ2-1, the V gene TRBV12-3 or TRBV12-4, with D hard to call. V was clipped by 7 bases and J by 13 bases, with 23 bases between them. The CDR3 consists of 14 residues. The CDR3 sequence is CASNPPRARSDQFF. The DNA for the CDR3 is TGTGCCAGCAACCCTCCAAGAGCGAGGAGTGACCAGTTCTTC.

Ten or more counts support this clonotype. The chain employs TRBV5-1 and TRBJ2-1; possibly TRBD2 for D (5 bases). V lost 3 bases to trimming and J lost 7 bases, with 17 bases between them. CDR3 size: 15 residues. Germline V lookup: CDR1 SGHRS, CDR2 YFSETQ. CDR3: CASSSLLTGRNEQFF. CDR3 DNA sequence: TGCGCCAGCAGCTCCCTCCTGACGGGGAGAAATGAGCAGTTCTTC.

This clonotype was counted ten times or more. V and J are TRBV27 and TRBJ2-1; D uncertain. Germline CDR1 reads MNHEY; CDR2 reads SMNVEV (reference sequence). This CDR3 is built from 11 residues. V lost 4 bases and J 8 bases, leaving 6 bases between the germline ends. The CDR3 protein is CASSSFYEQFF. The CDR3 DNA follows: TGTGCCAGCAGTTCCTTCTATGAGCAGTTCTTC.

This clonotype has a count of ten or more. This rearrangement joins TRBV3-1 to TRBJ2-5; no clear D gene. Trimming removed 0 bases at V and 5 bases at J, with 4 bases between. This CDR3 contains 12 residues. Germline values: CDR1 LGHDT, CDR2 YNNKEL (reference sequence). This chain's CDR3 is CASSQDGETQYF. The CDR3 bases are TGTGCCAGCAGCCAAGATGGGGAGACCCAGTACTTC.

This clonotype was picked up many times. This chain connects TRBV5-5 to TRBJ2-1; D is ambiguous. The germline gives CDR1 SGHKS, CDR2 YYEKEE (reference sequence). The V end was cut by 3 bases, the J end by 0 bases, with 10 bases between. The CDR3 loop spans 15 amino acids. CDR3 loop: CASSWAVRSYNEQFF. The CDR3, as DNA: TGTGCCAGCAGCTGGGCAGTCCGCTCCTACAATGAGCAGTTCTTC.

CDR3 protein: CASSRGLIRDGGNTIYF. CDR3 DNA sequence: TGTGCCAGCAGCCGGGGGCTTATTCGAGATGGGGGAAACACCATATATTTT. The J gene is TRBJ1-3, the V gene TRBV14; a possible D gene is TRBD1 (6 bases). Germline V gives CDR1 SGHDN, CDR2 FVKESK. V lost 4 bases and J lost 4, with 20 bases in between. The CDR3 spans 17 residues. The variable domain in full, with the rest retrieved from reference TRBV14 and TRBJ1-3, is EAGVTQFPSHSVIEKGQTVTLRCDPISGHDNLYWYRRVMGKEIKFLLHFVKESKQDESGMPNNRFLAERTGGTYSTLKVQPAELEDSGVYFCASSRGLIRDGGNTIYFGEGSWLTVV.

This clonotype came up a few times. The chain couples TRBV5-1 to TRBJ2-1, with D maybe TRBD2 (6 bases). This CDR3 is 12 amino acids long. The V and J ends lost 2 bases and 15 bases respectively, with 15 bases between them. The germline V gene has CDR1 SGHRS and CDR2 YFSETQ. The CDR3 coding sequence is TGCGCCAGCAGCTTTCGAGGAGACGGGAGGTTCTTC. Residues: CASSFRGDGRFF. The variable domain in full, completed from reference TRBV5-1 and TRBJ2-1, reads KAGVTQTPRYLIKTRGQQVTLSCSPISGHRSVSWYQQTPGQGLQFLFEYFSETQRNKGNFPGRFSGRQFSNSRSEMNVSTLELGDSALYLCASSFRGDGRFFGPGTRLTVL.